This T cell receptor beta chain was recovered during a study of T cell repertoires in cytomegalovirus infection. Looking at the study overall: A matching HLA type, together with CMV infection, was signaled by public TCR beta signatures. Whole-study findings and limits: Of the TCR beta families, the public ones yielded a cumulative frequency that identified carriers of CMV plus the relevant HLA. The response measured ex vivo was dominated by TCR beta clonotypes (HLA-C-restricted and CMV-specific).

As to this clonotype: Its target is unknown. An end of the junction does not agree with germline; a read error may underlie this.

Germline V gene data show CDR1 as SGHRS and CDR2 as YFSETQ. The CDR3 has 13 residues. One entry per CDR3 protein results from TCRdb running MiXCR on the reads. The table includes about 310,000 distinct CDR3 sequences, around a sixth detected once. This clonotype was sampled from a human donor in good health (CMV status not recorded). Some clones in this sample may be carry-over from other donors' samples. The chain combines TRBV5-1 with TRBJ2-1, with D perhaps matching TRBD1 or TRBD2 (5 bases each). The specimen sequenced was PBMCs. The CDR3 bases are TGCGCCAGCAGCTGGGACGCGAACAAAGAGCAGTTCTTC. Translation: CASSWDANKEQFF.